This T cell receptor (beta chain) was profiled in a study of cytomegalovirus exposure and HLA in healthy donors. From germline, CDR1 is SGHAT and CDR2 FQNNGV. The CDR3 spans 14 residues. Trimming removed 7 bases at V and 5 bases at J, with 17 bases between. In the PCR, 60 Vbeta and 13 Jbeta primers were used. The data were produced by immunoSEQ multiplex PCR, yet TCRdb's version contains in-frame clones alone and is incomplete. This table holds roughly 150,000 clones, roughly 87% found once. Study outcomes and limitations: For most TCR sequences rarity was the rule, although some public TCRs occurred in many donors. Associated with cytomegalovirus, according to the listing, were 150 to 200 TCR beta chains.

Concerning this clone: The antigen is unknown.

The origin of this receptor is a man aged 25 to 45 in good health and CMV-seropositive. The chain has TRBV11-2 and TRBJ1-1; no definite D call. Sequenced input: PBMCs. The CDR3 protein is CASTLSTELTEAFF. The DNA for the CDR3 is TGTGCCAGCACCCTTAGCACTGAGCTGACTGAAGCTTTCTTT.